Listed below are T cell receptor beta chains from one sample, sequenced in a study of vaccination and CD4 T cells after COVID-19. Via MiXCR, TCRdb re-called the PCR reads, giving one row per CDR3 protein. The table shows more than 9,000 distinct CDR3 sequences, with roughly 59% occurring only once. These receptors have no known antigen. The specimen was CD4+ T cells from blood, cultured in vitro. Receptors originate from a human donor who had recovered from COVID-19. Both conserved end residues are trimmed from each CDR3. Fields, in order: CDR3 protein, V gene, J gene.

CDR3 protein: ASSRQGALQETQY
V gene: TRBV11-3
J gene: TRBJ2-5

CDR3 protein: ASSYSLAGTDTQY
V gene: TRBV6-2/TRBV6-3
J gene: TRBJ2-3

CDR3 protein: ASSSQGRGNYGYT
V gene: TRBV6-5
J gene: TRBJ1-2

CDR3 protein: SAVRGRNTEAF
V gene: TRBV20-1
J gene: TRBJ1-1

CDR3 protein: ASSPSGPQETQY
V gene: TRBV27
J gene: TRBJ2-5

CDR3 protein: ASSVRGLDTGELF
V gene: TRBV2
J gene: TRBJ2-2

CDR3 protein: ASSSPLGTQY
V gene: TRBV5-4
J gene: TRBJ2-4

CDR3 protein: ASSQAGQFQETQY
V gene: TRBV14
J gene: TRBJ2-5

CDR3 protein: ASRPPGPRWPQH
V gene: TRBV28
J gene: TRBJ1-5

CDR3 protein: ASSQGQSPGRYQPQH
V gene: TRBV23-1
J gene: TRBJ1-5

CDR3 protein: ASTGPRSSYEQY
V gene: TRBV6-1
J gene: TRBJ2-7

CDR3 protein: ASSGGGSYGYT
V gene: TRBV6-1
J gene: TRBJ1-2

CDR3 protein: ASSLSLGWTSGSTDTQY
V gene: TRBV11-2
J gene: TRBJ2-3

CDR3 protein: ASSLAEGPTKGAYNEQF
V gene: TRBV7-2
J gene: TRBJ2-1

CDR3 protein: ASSGNGVGNTIY
V gene: TRBV2
J gene: TRBJ1-3

CDR3 protein: ASIPLGPYGNEQF
V gene: TRBV7-2
J gene: TRBJ2-1

CDR3 protein: AITTGPNYGYT
V gene: TRBV10-3
J gene: TRBJ1-2

CDR3 protein: ASSLIRERNTEAF
V gene: TRBV7-9
J gene: TRBJ1-1

CDR3 protein: SARVGTSGAYGELF
V gene: TRBV20-1
J gene: TRBJ2-2

CDR3 protein: ASSSGTGPGQPQH
V gene: TRBV6-2/TRBV6-3
J gene: TRBJ1-5

CDR3 protein: SAPGTSGIREQF
V gene: TRBV20-1
J gene: TRBJ2-1

CDR3 protein: ASSLDSGRDEQF
V gene: TRBV11-3
J gene: TRBJ2-1

CDR3 protein: AWVGQVGDTQY
V gene: TRBV30
J gene: TRBJ2-3

CDR3 protein: ASSLMVDLEQF
V gene: TRBV7-3
J gene: TRBJ2-1

CDR3 protein: ASSLGQGPHEQF
V gene: TRBV4-1
J gene: TRBJ2-1

CDR3 protein: ASSPRTGRPSYEQY
V gene: TRBV7-2
J gene: TRBJ2-7

CDR3 protein: ASSFGTGDEKLF
V gene: TRBV7-9
J gene: TRBJ1-4

CDR3 protein: ASSFQGISEQY
V gene: TRBV5-6
J gene: TRBJ2-7

CDR3 protein: ASSYSVTGGLAETQY
V gene: TRBV6-5
J gene: TRBJ2-5

CDR3 protein: SARSRTDTQY
V gene: TRBV20-1
J gene: TRBJ2-3

CDR3 protein: ASSFRGFRTEAF
V gene: TRBV19
J gene: TRBJ1-1

CDR3 protein: ASARYRGSDYGYT
V gene: TRBV6-2/TRBV6-3
J gene: TRBJ1-2

CDR3 protein: ASSQFRSGANVLT
V gene: TRBV27
J gene: TRBJ2-6

CDR3 protein: ASRPRQGTFYGYT
V gene: TRBV6-2/TRBV6-3
J gene: TRBJ1-2

CDR3 protein: ASSPDTGGYT
V gene: TRBV2
J gene: TRBJ1-2

CDR3 protein: ASSLGIGEGETEAF
V gene: TRBV7-2
J gene: TRBJ1-1

CDR3 protein: AWSGRTANTGELF
V gene: TRBV30
J gene: TRBJ2-2

CDR3 protein: ASSTSETSGYYEQY
V gene: TRBV28
J gene: TRBJ2-7

CDR3 protein: ASSLQGGYT
V gene: TRBV28
J gene: TRBJ1-2

CDR3 protein: ASSSGQRGGTEAF
V gene: TRBV19
J gene: TRBJ1-1

CDR3 protein: ASSLAGQGFSEAF
V gene: TRBV5-4
J gene: TRBJ1-1

CDR3 protein: ASSAQRAGELF
V gene: TRBV6-1
J gene: TRBJ2-2

CDR3 protein: ASNGGGDEKLF
V gene: TRBV19
J gene: TRBJ1-4

CDR3 protein: SARGSGGTEAF
V gene: TRBV20-1
J gene: TRBJ1-1

CDR3 protein: AIRGTGNTYNSPLH
V gene: TRBV7-9
J gene: TRBJ1-6

CDR3 protein: ASRSYSNQPQH
V gene: TRBV27
J gene: TRBJ1-5

CDR3 protein: ASSGISGEQF
V gene: TRBV7-9
J gene: TRBJ2-1

CDR3 protein: SARVSYNEQF
V gene: TRBV20-1
J gene: TRBJ2-1

CDR3 protein: SVSLGGEQY
V gene: TRBV29-1
J gene: TRBJ2-7

CDR3 protein: ASSLMSGNNQPQH
V gene: TRBV7-2
J gene: TRBJ1-5

CDR3 protein: ASSHSRGRTEAF
V gene: TRBV27
J gene: TRBJ1-1

CDR3 protein: ASSLRFDATNYGYT
V gene: TRBV27
J gene: TRBJ1-2

CDR3 protein: ASSMGRRETGELF
V gene: TRBV21-1
J gene: TRBJ2-2

CDR3 protein: ASSPQGLGGYNEQF
V gene: TRBV7-2
J gene: TRBJ2-1

CDR3 protein: ATSPGTLDTQY
V gene: TRBV24-1
J gene: TRBJ2-3